Presented here are 17 T cell receptor beta chains from one specimen sequenced in a study of CD8+ T cells in alopecia areata. cDNA prepared by RNA extraction and subsequent reverse transcription served as the template for sequencing. Assay used: immunoSEQ multiplex PCR; TCRdb lists only in-frame clones, some missing. The repertoire holds more than 150,000 clones, with 50% to 70% as singletons. This material consisted of CD4+ T cells sorted from blood, taken at week 0. The origin of the receptors is a human donor with alopecia areata.

Worth noting for this clone: This sample also contains other DNA sequences that code for the same CDR3. V usage is TRBV29-1 and J usage is TRBJ1-4; 7 bases match TRBD1. The junction had 5 bases not matched to a gene; V was cut back by 7 bases and J by 3 bases. Germline V gene sequence: CDR1 SQVTM, CDR2 ANQGSEA. The CDR3 is 13 amino acids. Written as DNA, the CDR3 is TGCAGCGGGTCGACAGGGCCTAATGAAAAACTGTTTTTT. Residues: CSGSTGPNEKLFF.

Concerning this clone: This specimen includes other DNA sequences encoding the same CDR3. The chain links TRBV30 to TRBJ2-1; TRBD1 might be the D (5 bases). The CDR3 is 11 residues long. The V gene lost 4 bases and the J gene lost 4 bases, with 5 bases spanning the gap. Per the germline V gene, CDR1 is GTSNPN and CDR2 is SVGIG (reference sequence). The CDR3 coding sequence is TGTGCCTGGACAGGGTACAATGAGCAGTTCTTC. Residues: CAWTGYNEQFF.

The chain links TRBV29-1 to TRBJ2-2; the D is unclear. Trimming cost V 4 bases and J 4 bases, with 10 bases left between them. The CDR3 extends over 13 amino acids. Germline values: CDR1 SQVTM, CDR2 ANQGSEA. DNA of the CDR3: TGCAGCGTTGCAATTCAATTCACCGGGGAGCTGTTTTTT. It translates to CSVAIQFTGELFF.

The chain links TRBV5-1 to TRBJ2-5, with D tentatively TRBD1 or TRBD2 (5 bases each). V lost 1 base, J lost 2 bases, and 12 bases lay in between. The length of the CDR3 is 15 residues. Germline CDR1 and CDR2: SGHRS and YFSETQ. The CDR3 loop is CASSLSTGRQETQYF. CDR3 bases: TGCGCCAGCAGCTTGTCGACGGGACGTCAAGAGACCCAGTACTTC.

The chain links TRBV29-1 to TRBJ2-1, with D uncertain. The CDR3 is made up of 12 amino acids. V was cut by 6 bases and J by 10 bases, with 16 bases left in between. The germline V gene encodes CDR1 SQVTM and CDR2 ANQGSEA. As DNA, the CDR3 is TGCAGCGTCCAGGACGGAGTAGCCGAGCAGTTCTTC. This encodes CSVQDGVAEQFF.

This clone appeared a few times. The V gene is TRBV4-2, the J gene TRBJ2-3; 8 bases fit TRBD2. V lost 1 base, J lost 1 base, and 10 bases stayed unmatched. The CDR3 runs to 18 residues. Germline CDR1 reads LGHNA; CDR2 reads YNFKEQ. CDR3 nucleotides: TGTGCCAGCAGCCAAGCCCCCACTACAGCGGGGGGCACAGATACGCAGTATTTT. Protein: CASSQAPTTAGGTDTQYF.

The chain is built from TRBV29-1 and TRBJ2-2; 8 bases fit TRBD1. Germline V CDR1 and CDR2: SQVTM, ANQGSEA. The CDR3 has 14 amino acids. Trimming cost V 7 bases and J 2 bases; bases outside gene matches: 6. The CDR3 region has the DNA TGCAGCGGCGGACAGGGCCTAAACACCGGGGAGCTGTTTTTT. Translated, it gives CSGGQGLNTGELFF.

This clone appeared once. The chain employs TRBV7-9 and TRBJ1-2; tentative D call: TRBD1 (5 bases). The germline V and J ends were trimmed by 5 bases and 9 bases, with 19 bases remaining between them. The CDR3 covers 14 residues. CDR1 is SEHNR, CDR2 FQNEAQ, per germline (reference sequence). CDR3 DNA: TGTGCCAGCAGCCTAAGTGACAGTGAATCCAGCTACACCTTC. This gives the protein CASSLSDSESSYTF.

Comments on this clone: Other DNA sequences of this sample code for an identical CDR3. The chain links TRBV27 to TRBJ2-6; D is unclear. V was clipped by 0 bases and J by 3 bases, with 0 bases between them. In germline, CDR1 is MNHEY, CDR2 SMNVEV (reference sequence). The CDR3 extends over 13 amino acids. CDR3 coding DNA: TGTGCCAGCAGTTTATCTGGGGCCAACGTCCTGACTTTC. It specifies CASSLSGANVLTF.

There are a few counts of this clone. This rearrangement joins TRBV27 to TRBJ2-7; D might be TRBD1 or TRBD2, each matching 7 bases. Germline V gives CDR1 MNHEY, CDR2 SMNVEV (reference sequence). The CDR3 loop spans 14 amino acids. V was trimmed by 6 bases and J by 3 bases, leaving 15 bases between them. The CDR3 DNA reads as TGTGCCAGCAGGGGGACAGCGGGAATCTACGAGCAGTACTTC. Its translation is CASRGTAGIYEQYF.

This clone was counted only a few times. The chain joins TRBV11-3 to TRBJ2-1; tentatively, D is TRBD2 (7 bases). Germline CDR1 SGHNT, CDR2 YENEEA. The CDR3 covers 14 residues. The V and J ends lost 8 bases and 6 bases respectively, with 17 bases between them. CDR3 bases: TGTGCCAGCGCAACGGGGGGCATCATCAATGAGCAGTTCTTC. It specifies CASATGGIINEQFF.

The chain links TRBV7-2 to TRBJ1-2, with D perhaps matching TRBD1 (6 bases). CDR1 and CDR2 (germline): SGHTA, FQGNSA. V lost 7 bases to trimming and J lost 2 bases, with 14 bases between them. CDR3 length equals 14 residues. The CDR3 coding sequence is TGTGCCAGCACCGCCAGGGGTTGGAACTATGGCTACACCTTC. Its protein product is CASTARGWNYGYTF. The full variable domain, with the rest looked up from reference TRBV7-2 and TRBJ1-2, is GAGVSQSPSNKVTEKGKDVELRCDPISGHTALYWYRQSLGQGLEFLIYFQGNSAPDKSGLPSDRFSAERTGGSVSTLTIQRTQQEDSAVYLCASTARGWNYGYTFGSGTRLTVV.

J is TRBJ2-7 and V is TRBV10-3; tentative D call: TRBD1 (5 bases). The CDR3 has 14 residues. Germline CDR1 is ENHRY and CDR2 is SYGVKD. The V end was cut by 7 bases, the J end by 0 bases, with 13 bases between. The CDR3 DNA reads TGTGCCATCAACGGGCAGGGTGGCTCCTACGAGCAGTACTTC. Translating it yields CAINGQGGSYEQYF.

The J gene is TRBJ1-6, the V gene TRBV27; D gene uncertain. CDR1 MNHEY and CDR2 SMNVEV come from the germline V gene (reference sequence). The length of the CDR3 is 15 residues. V was shortened by 1 base and J by 7 bases, with 11 bases between the two germline ends. CDR3 DNA sequence: TGTGCCAGCAGTTTATTCGCAGAACCCAATTCACCCCTCCACTTT. As protein: CASSLFAEPNSPLHF.

The genes are TRBV29-1 and TRBJ2-6; D gene uncertain. The CDR3 has 13 residues. Germline V gives CDR1 SQVTM, CDR2 ANQGSEA. Between the trimmed V and J ends, which lost 3 bases and 0 bases, there was a span of 3 bases. CDR3 sequence: CSVEPSGANVLTF. Here the CDR3 DNA reads TGCAGCGTTGAGCCCTCTGGGGCCAACGTCCTGACTTTC.

V usage is TRBV6-5 and J usage is TRBJ1-6, with 12 nucleotides matching TRBD1. V shed 7 bases and J 13 bases; nucleotides not matched to a gene: 11. The germline V gene encodes CDR1 MNHEY and CDR2 SVGAGI. The CDR3 loop spans 15 amino acids. The CDR3 DNA sequence: TGTGCCAGCAATCGGGACAGGGGGCCCCCTTCGCCCCTCCACTTT. The encoded protein is CASNRDRGPPSPLHF.

The chain recombines TRBV6-6 with TRBJ1-1; no definite D call. Per the germline V gene, CDR1 is MNHNY and CDR2 is SVGAGI (reference sequence). This CDR3 comprises 12 residues. Trimming removed 8 bases from V and 5 bases from J, with 12 bases in between. CDR3 coding DNA: TGTGCCAGCGGAGAGATTGAAACTGAAGCTTTCTTT. Translating it yields CASGEIETEAFF.